This TCR beta chain was retrieved from a study of T cells in Graves' hyperthyroidism and ophthalmopathy. Study results and caveats: Ophthalmopathy prediction by the model preceded onset by a median about 6 months.

CDR1 SQVTM and CDR2 ANQGSEA come from the germline V gene. V dropped 5 bases and J dropped 5; count of bases not matched to a gene: 8. The CDR3 loop spans 16 amino acids. Participants, patients aged 18 to 65, had newly diagnosed hyperthyroidism with a duration under 2 months. Thyroid ultrasound, orbital computed tomography, clinical symptoms, and serum thyroxine and TRAb underpinned diagnoses. Using RNA transcripts as the source, TCR beta CDR3 regions were amplified. TCR CDR3 underwent first-round RT-PCR with the HTBI primer set. TCRdb used MiXCR to reprocess the multiplex PCR reads, holding one entry per CDR3 protein. Among approximately 370,000 distinct CDR3 sequences listed, 14% to 15% were seen once. In this sample, this clonotype turned up many times. The antigen is not known.

The specimen sequenced was blood. This clonotype was obtained from a woman in her thirties with Graves' hyperthyroidism. The chain employs TRBV29-1 and TRBJ2-2, with 13 bases aligning to TRBD2. DNA for the CDR3: TGCAGCGTTACCCAAGGACTAGCGGGAGCTACCGGGGAGCTGTTTTTT. It encodes CSVTQGLAGATGELFF.